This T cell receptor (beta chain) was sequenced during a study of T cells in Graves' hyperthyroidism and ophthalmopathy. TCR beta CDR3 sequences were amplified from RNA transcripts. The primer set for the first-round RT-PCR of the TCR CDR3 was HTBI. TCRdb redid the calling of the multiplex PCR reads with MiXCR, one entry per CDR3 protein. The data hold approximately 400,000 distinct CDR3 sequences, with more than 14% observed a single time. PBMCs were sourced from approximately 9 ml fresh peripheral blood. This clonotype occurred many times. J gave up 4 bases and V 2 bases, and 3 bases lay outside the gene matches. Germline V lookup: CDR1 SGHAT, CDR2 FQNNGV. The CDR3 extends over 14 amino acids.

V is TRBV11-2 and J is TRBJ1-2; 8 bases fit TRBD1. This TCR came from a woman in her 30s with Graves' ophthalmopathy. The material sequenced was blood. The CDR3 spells CASSLNQGAYGYTF. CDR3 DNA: TGTGCCAGCAGCTTAAATCAGGGGGCCTATGGCTACACCTTC.